The clone carrying this T cell receptor beta chain has only one observation. Its target is not known. The germline gene is not matched at one end of the junction; a read error may be the cause. The cDNA came from 5'RACE, which used 10-nucleotide random UMIs. Each CDR3 protein is one row after TCRdb ran MiXCR on the 5' RACE reads. The sample consists of around 30,000 distinct CDR3 sequences, approximately 4% of them appearing once. The CDR3 consists of 14 residues. Germline V gene data show CDR1 as DFQATT and CDR2 as SNEGSKA (reference sequence). This specimen belongs to a study of neurological immune-mediated disorders. The cells used in sorted libraries, CD4+ or CD8+ T cells, numbered 900,000 to 1,000,000. Regarding the study as a whole: Healthy controls had more TCR clonal expansion than multiple sclerosis, which showed the least, whereas HTLV-1-associated myelopathy showed the most. No expanded-clone CDR3 amino acid sequence recurred across subjects, suggesting private TCR-beta repertoires.

The chain links TRBV20-1 to TRBJ1-1; D is unclear. This clonotype was sampled from a woman aged 40 to 50 in good health. The sample was CD4+ T cells from blood. CDR3 sequence reads: CSARLQGMNTEALF. CDR3 nucleotides: TGCAGTGCTAGATTGCAAGGGATGAACACTGAAGCTTTATTT.